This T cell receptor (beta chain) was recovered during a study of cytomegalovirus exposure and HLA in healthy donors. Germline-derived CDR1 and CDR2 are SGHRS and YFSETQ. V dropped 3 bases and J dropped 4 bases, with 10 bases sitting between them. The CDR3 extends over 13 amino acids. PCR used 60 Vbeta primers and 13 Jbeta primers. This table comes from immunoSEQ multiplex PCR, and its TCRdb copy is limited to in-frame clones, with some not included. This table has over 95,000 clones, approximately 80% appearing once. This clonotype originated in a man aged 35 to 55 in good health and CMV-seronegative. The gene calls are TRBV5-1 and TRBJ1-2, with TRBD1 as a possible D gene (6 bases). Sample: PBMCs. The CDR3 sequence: CASSSQGSYGYTF. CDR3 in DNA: TGCGCCAGCAGCTCACAGGGATCCTATGGCTACACCTTC.